This entry lists 25 T cell receptor beta chains sequenced from one sample in a study of T cell responses to AZD1222 COVID-19 vaccine. Some clones are missing from TCRdb's copy, which holds only in-frame ones; the method was immunoSEQ multiplex PCR. The sample has 100,000 to 150,000 clones; around 90% are singletons. The source was peripheral blood, collected on day 0 of AZD1222 vaccination. The receptors stem from an adult in good health.

This chain links TRBV28 with TRBJ1-2, with D possibly matching TRBD1 (6 bases). This CDR3 comprises 13 residues. The germline V gene has CDR1 MDHEN and CDR2 SYDVKM. V was cut by 6 bases and J by 1 base, with 9 bases left in between. The CDR3 DNA reads as TGTGCCAGCAGGGGACAAATTAACTATGGCTACACCTTC. Translated: CASRGQINYGYTF.

The chain carries TRBV9 and TRBJ2-2; 7 positions match TRBD2. Trimming removed 3 bases from V and 6 bases from J; junction bases left unmatched: 11. The V gene's germline CDR1 is SGDLS and CDR2 YYNGEE. This CDR3 is 16 amino acids long. This chain's CDR3 is CASSGSGTIRSGELFF. The CDR3 DNA is TGTGCCAGCAGCGGCTCCGGGACTATACGATCCGGGGAGCTGTTTTTT.

This chain uses TRBV4-2 with TRBJ1-1, with TRBD1 as a possible D gene (6 bases). CDR3 length equals 14 residues. Trimming removed 2 bases at V and 10 bases at J, with 17 bases between. Looked up from germline, CDR1 is LGHNA and CDR2 is YNFKEQ. CDR3 nucleotide sequence: TGTGCCAGCAGCCAACACGGGACATCGACGGGAGCTTTCTTT. Its translation: CASSQHGTSTGAFF.

In its sample, this clone was seen a few times. The chain is built from TRBV3-1 (or the pseudogene TRBV3-2) and TRBJ2-1; D may be TRBD2 (6 bases). Per the germline V gene, CDR1 is LGHDT and CDR2 is YNNKEL (reference sequence). CDR3 length: 17 residues. V was trimmed by 0 bases and J by 0 bases, leaving 12 bases between them. CDR3 sequence reads: CASSQDMGGYSYNEQFF. The CDR3, as DNA: TGTGCCAGCAGCCAAGATATGGGGGGATACTCCTACAATGAGCAGTTCTTC.

The rearrangement links TRBV6-5 to TRBJ2-7; 12 positions match TRBD1. V gave up 4 bases and J gave up 7 bases; unmatched junction bases: 11. Per the germline V gene, CDR1 is MNHEY and CDR2 is SVGAGI. CDR3 length equals 16 residues. CDR3 nucleotides: TGTGCCAGCAGTTTCGCCCCGGGACAGGGGGCGGTAGAGCAGTACTTC. Protein sequence: CASSFAPGQGAVEQYF.

This sequence joins TRBV6-4 and TRBJ2-1; 9 bases map to TRBD2. CDR3 length: 16 amino acids. Trimming at V came to 6 bases and at J to 6 bases, leaving 12 bases not matched to a gene. CDR1 and CDR2 (germline): MRHNA, SNTAGT. CDR3 loop: CASSPIAGVVTNEQFF. CDR3 coding DNA: TGTGCCAGCAGCCCCATAGCGGGAGTGGTCACCAATGAGCAGTTCTTC.

This chain joins TRBV7-6 and TRBJ1-5, with D possibly TRBD1 on 6 matching bases. The CDR3 is 15 amino acids. The germline CDR1 and CDR2 sequences are SGHVS and FNYEAQ. Trimming left V 1 base short and J 4 bases short, with 11 bases between. The CDR3, as DNA: TGTGCCAGCAGCTTAGAGGACAGCGGGAATCAGCCCCAGCATTTT. It specifies CASSLEDSGNQPQHF.

The chain recombines TRBV6-5 with TRBJ2-7; perhaps TRBD2 as D (7 bases). This CDR3 contains 13 residues. Germline values: CDR1 MNHEY, CDR2 SVGAGI. Trimming cost V 7 bases and J 5 bases, with 15 bases left between them. The CDR3 sequence: CASKSGTINEQYF. The CDR3 region has the DNA TGTGCCAGCAAGAGCGGGACAATCAACGAGCAGTACTTC.

This clone showed up just once. The chain is built from TRBV9 and TRBJ1-2; D not certain. Per germline, CDR1 SGDLS and CDR2 YYNGEE. Trimming shortened V by 3 bases and J by 3 bases, and 18 bases separated the two germline ends. This CDR3 has 16 amino acids. Here the CDR3 reads CASSAPQVGVDYGYTF. The CDR3 DNA reads TGTGCCAGCAGCGCGCCCCAGGTCGGGGTGGACTATGGCTACACCTTC.

The chain is built from TRBV3-1 (or the pseudogene TRBV3-2) and TRBJ2-3; D possibly uses TRBD1 or TRBD2 (5 bases each). Trimming shortened V by 2 bases and J by 4 bases, and 10 bases separated the two germline ends. There are 14 residues in the CDR3. Per germline, CDR1 LGHDT and CDR2 YNNKEL (reference sequence). The DNA of the CDR3 is TGTGCCAGCAGCCAAAATCAGGGACCAGATACGCAGTATTTT. This gives the protein CASSQNQGPDTQYF.

The chain's CDR3 is CASSQDPSGSVNEQFF. In DNA, the CDR3 is TGTGCCAGCAGCCAAGATCCTAGCGGGAGTGTCAATGAGCAGTTCTTC. This chain uses TRBV4-2 with TRBJ2-1; 10 positions agree with TRBD2. V lost 0 bases and J lost 6; bases outside the gene matches: 5. The germline CDR1 and CDR2 sequences are LGHNA and YNFKEQ. This CDR3 region has 16 residues.

The chain links TRBV2 to TRBJ2-1, with 9 bases fitting TRBD1. Germline CDR1 is SNHLY and CDR2 is FYNNEI. This CDR3 has 16 residues. V trimming: 6 bases; J trimming: 4 bases; junction bases outside the gene matches: 10. The CDR3, as DNA: TGTGCCAGCAGAAGACAGGGGGTCGGCCAGTACAATGAGCAGTTCTTC. Protein sequence: CASRRQGVGQYNEQFF.

This chain joins TRBV9 and TRBJ2-5, with D perhaps assigned TRBD1 or TRBD2 (5 bases each). V shed 5 bases and J shed 5 bases, with 13 bases lying between them. There are 13 residues in the CDR3. Germline V CDR1 and CDR2: SGDLS, YYNGEE. CDR3 sequence reads: CASSSGAEETQYF. The CDR3, as DNA: TGTGCCAGCAGTTCCGGGGCAGAGGAGACCCAGTACTTC.

This clone was observed a single time. The chain uses TRBV28 and TRBJ1-2; D gene unclear. Germline values: CDR1 MDHEN, CDR2 SYDVKM. Trimming cost V 1 base and J 1 base, with 10 bases left between them. The CDR3 runs to 15 residues. CDR3 region: CASSLSNWGNYGYTF. In DNA form, the CDR3 reads TGTGCCAGCAGTTTATCAAACTGGGGTAACTATGGCTACACCTTC.

The chain uses TRBV25-1 and TRBJ2-3; 11 bases align to TRBD1. Germline trimming cut 8 bases from V and 3 bases from J; bases unmatched to any gene: 7. Looked up from germline, CDR1 is MGHDK and CDR2 is SYGVNS. CDR3 size: 15 residues. CDR3 nucleotide sequence: TGTGCCAGCGGGTGGACAGGGGGCGCGACAGATACGCAGTATTTT. The encoded protein is CASGWTGGATDTQYF. Combining the CDR3 with reference TRBV25-1 and TRBJ2-3 gives the whole variable domain EADIYQTPRYLVIGTGKKITLECSQTMGHDKMYWYQQDPGMELHLIHYSYGVNSTEKGDLSSESTVSRIRTEHFPLTLESARPSHTSQYLCASGWTGGATDTQYFGPGTRLTVL.

This clone was detected only once. The rearrangement uses TRBV2 and TRBJ2-6; D unresolved. The CDR3 extends over 17 amino acids. V was shortened by 4 bases and J by 0 bases, with 13 bases between the two germline ends. Per germline, CDR1 SNHLY and CDR2 FYNNEI. CDR3 residues: CASSGVGFLSGANVLTF. In nucleotides, the CDR3 is TGTGCCAGCAGTGGGGTAGGATTCCTCTCTGGGGCCAACGTCCTGACTTTC.

The chain links TRBV30 to TRBJ1-6; D unclear. The germline CDR1 and CDR2 sequences are GTSNPN and SVGIG (reference sequence). The CDR3 sequence is 15 residues long. V shed 3 bases and J shed 10 bases, with 19 bases lying between them. The chain's CDR3 is CAWRRMGGGESPLHF. The CDR3 nucleotides are TGTGCCTGGAGAAGGATGGGTGGTGGAGAATCACCCCTCCACTTT.

The gene calls are TRBV10-3 and TRBJ1-2; D ambiguous. This CDR3 is 12 amino acids long. The V end was cut by 6 bases, the J end by 5 bases, with 10 bases between. Germline lookup yields CDR1 ENHRY and CDR2 SYGVKD. As DNA, the CDR3 is TGTGCCATCAGAAGGACGGATTATGGCTACACCTTC. It specifies CAIRRTDYGYTF.

This chain uses TRBV5-1 with TRBJ1-1, with 8 bases matching TRBD1. Germline trimming cut 2 bases from V and 1 base from J; bases unmatched to any gene: 1. CDR3 length: 14 residues. Germline CDR1 SGHRS, CDR2 YFSETQ. CDR3: CASSFDRGNTEAFF. The CDR3 DNA sequence: TGCGCCAGCAGCTTTGACAGGGGGAACACTGAAGCTTTCTTT.

Only a few counts were recorded for this clone. The rearrangement joins TRBV7-9 to TRBJ1-2; 9 bases match TRBD1. The CDR3 covers 16 residues. CDR1 and CDR2 (germline): SEHNR, FQNEAQ (reference sequence). V was pared by 5 bases and J by 4 bases, with 11 bases of the junction left unmatched. The CDR3 sequence is CASSAGTGTLVYGYTF. The CDR3 bases are TGTGCCAGCAGCGCCGGGACAGGGACGTTAGTCTATGGCTACACCTTC.

A single count supports this clone. V is TRBV7-2 and J is TRBJ2-2; TRBD2 agrees at 7 bases. The CDR3 sequence is 15 residues long. J lost 2 bases, V lost 3 bases, and 3 bases had no gene match. Germline V gives CDR1 SGHTA, CDR2 FQGNSA. The CDR3 bases are TGTGCCAGCAGCTTTTCTAGCGGAAACACCGGGGAGCTGTTTTTT. It yields the protein CASSFSSGNTGELFF.

The CDR3 reads CASSQGTEETQYF. Here the CDR3 DNA reads TGTGCCAGCAGCCAAGGGACAGAAGAGACCCAGTACTTC. The genes are TRBV3-1 (or the pseudogene TRBV3-2) and TRBJ2-5, with D tentatively TRBD1 (6 bases). V was clipped by 1 base and J by 3 bases, with 6 bases between them. Germline lookup yields CDR1 LGHDT and CDR2 YNNKEL (reference sequence). CDR3 length: 13 amino acids.

This chain joins TRBV30 and TRBJ2-3; a possible D gene is TRBD2 (6 bases). Trimming took 4 bases from V and 5 from J, leaving 13 bases between them. Per germline, CDR1 GTSNPN and CDR2 SVGIG (reference sequence). The CDR3 is 13 amino acids. The CDR3 loop is CAWKVGGGDTQYF. For the CDR3, the DNA is TGTGCCTGGAAGGTGGGAGGCGGAGATACGCAGTATTTT.

There are a few counts of this clone. The chain uses TRBV11-2 and TRBJ1-4, with unresolved D. In germline, CDR1 is SGHAT, CDR2 FQNNGV. V lost 4 bases, J lost 4 bases, and 13 bases lay in between. The CDR3 is 15 amino acids. This chain's CDR3 is CASSSGLGFNEKLFF. The CDR3 DNA reads TGTGCCAGCAGCTCCGGATTAGGCTTTAATGAAAAACTGTTTTTT. Complete variable domain (other parts from reference TRBV11-2 and TRBJ1-4): EAGVAQSPRYKIIEKRQSVAFWCNPISGHATLYWYQQILGQGPKLLIQFQNNGVVDDSQLPKDRFSAERLKGVDSTLKIQPAKLEDSAVYLCASSSGLGFNEKLFFGSGTQLSVL.

V gene TRBV2 combines with J gene TRBJ1-3, with TRBD1 matching 8 bases. The CDR3 sequence is 19 residues long. V dropped 6 bases and J dropped 0; count of bases not matched to a gene: 16. Germline CDR1 reads SNHLY; CDR2 reads FYNNEI. This CDR3 is CASRDTGGTFSLSGNTIYF. DNA for the CDR3: TGTGCCAGCAGAGACACAGGGGGTACCTTCTCTCTCTCTGGAAACACCATATATTTT.